Listed below are T cell receptor beta chains from one sample, sequenced in a study of T cell responses to AZD1222 COVID-19 vaccine. TCRdb's table, derived via immunoSEQ multiplex PCR, lists solely in-frame clones and lacks some. Of 60,000 to 75,000 clones in the sample, roughly 80% were seen once. The sample in question was peripheral blood, obtained 28 days after the second AZD1222 dose. The source of these receptors is an adult who received the AZD1222 COVID-19 vaccine. CDR3s include the opening cysteine and the closing phenylalanine or tryptophan. Each record gives: clone size, V gene, CDR3 length, J gene, D gene, CDR3 protein, CDR3 DNA. D genes are given only for firm matches. For some rows the clone size is stated as once, few or many, or as a class when expanded; others skip it.

clone size: .
V gene: TRBV5-5
CDR3 length: 14
J gene: TRBJ2-5
D gene: .
CDR3 protein: CASSSGEGRETQYF
CDR3 DNA: TGTGCCAGCAGCTCAGGGGAGGGGAGAGAGACCCAGTACTTC

clone size: .
V gene: TRBV20-1
CDR3 length: 11
J gene: TRBJ2-7
D gene: .
CDR3 protein: CSARDIYEQYF
CDR3 DNA: TGCAGTGCCCGGGACATCTACGAGCAGTACTTC

clone size: once
V gene: TRBV6-5
CDR3 length: 14
J gene: TRBJ1-2
D gene: TRBD1
CDR3 protein: CASSYGTGGAGYTF
CDR3 DNA: TGTGCCAGCAGTTATGGGACAGGGGGCGCGGGCTACACCTTC

clone size: .
V gene: TRBV27
CDR3 length: 15
J gene: TRBJ2-5
D gene: .
CDR3 protein: CASSPLLRGQKTQYF
CDR3 DNA: TGTGCCAGCAGCCCCTTGCTGCGGGGCCAGAAGACCCAGTACTTC

clone size: .
V gene: TRBV6-5
CDR3 length: 15
J gene: TRBJ2-1
D gene: .
CDR3 protein: CASSYGQGGNNEQFF
CDR3 DNA: TGTGCCAGCAGTTACGGTCAGGGGGGGAACAATGAGCAGTTCTTC

clone size: .
V gene: TRBV29-1
CDR3 length: 13
J gene: TRBJ1-4
D gene: .
CDR3 protein: CSVPQGSGEKLFF
CDR3 DNA: TGCAGCGTTCCCCAAGGGTCTGGGGAAAAACTGTTTTTT

clone size: .
V gene: TRBV27
CDR3 length: 16
J gene: TRBJ2-7
D gene: .
CDR3 protein: CASSFSIGARSYEQYF
CDR3 DNA: TGTGCCAGCAGTTTTTCGATCGGGGCGAGATCCTACGAGCAGTACTTC

clone size: once
V gene: TRBV27
CDR3 length: 16
J gene: TRBJ1-4
D gene: TRBD1
CDR3 protein: CASSARNPGQGEKLFF
CDR3 DNA: TGTGCCAGCAGTGCTCGAAACCCGGGACAGGGAGAAAAACTGTTTTTT

clone size: few
V gene: TRBV11-1
CDR3 length: 15
J gene: TRBJ2-5
D gene: TRBD2
CDR3 protein: CASSPSGGHQETQYF
CDR3 DNA: TGTGCCAGCAGCCCTAGCGGGGGTCACCAAGAGACCCAGTACTTC

clone size: .
V gene: TRBV6-1
CDR3 length: 13
J gene: TRBJ2-7
D gene: .
CDR3 protein: CASSHLSASEQYF
CDR3 DNA: TGTGCCAGCAGTCACTTGAGCGCCTCCGAGCAGTACTTC

clone size: .
V gene: TRBV4-2
CDR3 length: 16
J gene: TRBJ2-5
D gene: TRBD2
CDR3 protein: CASSQVGAGAQETQYF
CDR3 DNA: TGTGCCAGCAGCCAAGTAGGAGCGGGGGCTCAAGAGACCCAGTACTTC

clone size: .
V gene: TRBV6-5
CDR3 length: 14
J gene: TRBJ1-2
D gene: .
CDR3 protein: CASSYSWDNYGYTF
CDR3 DNA: TGTGCCAGCAGTTACTCGTGGGATAACTATGGCTACACCTTC

clone size: few
V gene: TRBV6-5
CDR3 length: 16
J gene: TRBJ2-7
D gene: .
CDR3 protein: CASSYGAPQGLYEQYF
CDR3 DNA: TGTGCCAGCAGTTACGGTGCCCCGCAGGGACTTTACGAGCAGTACTTC

clone size: .
V gene: TRBV7-2
CDR3 length: 15
J gene: TRBJ1-5
D gene: .
CDR3 protein: CASSLALGNNQPQHF
CDR3 DNA: TGTGCCAGCAGCTTAGCTCTGGGAAACAATCAGCCCCAGCATTTT

clone size: .
V gene: TRBV12-3/TRBV12-4
CDR3 length: 11
J gene: TRBJ1-1
D gene: .
CDR3 protein: CASRLEEEAFF
CDR3 DNA: TGTGCCAGCAGGCTCGAGGAGGAAGCTTTCTTT

clone size: few
V gene: TRBV15
CDR3 length: 15
J gene: TRBJ2-5
D gene: .
CDR3 protein: CATSREGGNQETQYF
CDR3 DNA: TGTGCCACCAGCAGAGAAGGGGGGAACCAAGAGACCCAGTACTTC

clone size: .
V gene: TRBV5-1
CDR3 length: 13
J gene: TRBJ2-1
D gene: .
CDR3 protein: CASSLGQLNEQFF
CDR3 DNA: TGCGCCAGCAGCTTAGGGCAGCTCAATGAGCAGTTCTTC

clone size: .
V gene: TRBV11-3
CDR3 length: 13
J gene: TRBJ1-6
D gene: .
CDR3 protein: CASSLGAGTPLHF
CDR3 DNA: TGTGCCAGCAGCTTAGGGGCAGGTACACCCCTCCACTTT

clone size: .
V gene: TRBV20-1
CDR3 length: 11
J gene: TRBJ1-1
D gene: .
CDR3 protein: CSATQTDEAFF
CDR3 DNA: TGCAGTGCTACCCAGACAGACGAAGCTTTCTTT

clone size: .
V gene: TRBV4-1
CDR3 length: 16
J gene: TRBJ2-1
D gene: TRBD1
CDR3 protein: CASSQPPGQGNNEQFF
CDR3 DNA: TGCGCCAGCAGCCAACCACCGGGACAGGGTAACAATGAGCAGTTCTTC

clone size: .
V gene: TRBV14
CDR3 length: 12
J gene: TRBJ2-5
D gene: .
CDR3 protein: CASSLAKNTQYF
CDR3 DNA: TGTGCCAGCAGCCTGGCCAAGAATACCCAGTACTTC

clone size: .
V gene: TRBV5-1
CDR3 length: 15
J gene: TRBJ2-5
D gene: .
CDR3 protein: CASSLMGGYEETQYF
CDR3 DNA: TGCGCCAGCAGCTTGATGGGGGGCTACGAGGAGACCCAGTACTTC

clone size: .
V gene: TRBV7-9
CDR3 length: 14
J gene: TRBJ2-7
D gene: .
CDR3 protein: CASSLDRAGYEQYF
CDR3 DNA: TGTGCCAGCAGCTTAGACAGGGCCGGATACGAGCAGTACTTC

clone size: .
V gene: TRBV4-3
CDR3 length: 15
J gene: TRBJ1-5
D gene: TRBD1
CDR3 protein: CASSPDRGRNQPQHF
CDR3 DNA: TGCGCCAGCAGCCCGGACAGGGGGCGGAATCAGCCCCAGCATTTT

clone size: .
V gene: TRBV7-2
CDR3 length: 14
J gene: TRBJ1-3
D gene: .
CDR3 protein: CASSPGLSGNTIYF
CDR3 DNA: TGTGCCAGCAGTCCCGGGCTCTCTGGAAACACCATATATTTT

clone size: .
V gene: TRBV4-1
CDR3 length: 14
J gene: TRBJ1-2
D gene: TRBD1
CDR3 protein: CASSQDRGPGGYTF
CDR3 DNA: TGCGCCAGCAGCCAAGACAGGGGGCCTGGTGGCTACACCTTC

clone size: once
V gene: TRBV7-2
CDR3 length: 14
J gene: TRBJ2-1
D gene: TRBD1
CDR3 protein: CASSLAGQFNEQFF
CDR3 DNA: TGTGCCAGCAGCTTAGCGGGACAGTTCAATGAGCAGTTCTTC

clone size: .
V gene: TRBV4-2
CDR3 length: 18
J gene: TRBJ2-7
D gene: TRBD1
CDR3 protein: CATPHDDWGTGKPYEQYF
CDR3 DNA: TGTGCCACCCCCCACGACGACTGGGGGACAGGCAAACCTTACGAGCAGTACTTC

clone size: .
V gene: TRBV5-6
CDR3 length: 16
J gene: TRBJ2-2
D gene: .
CDR3 protein: CASSSGGTGPHGELFF
CDR3 DNA: TGTGCCAGCAGCTCCGGAGGGACGGGACCGCACGGGGAGCTGTTTTTT

clone size: .
V gene: TRBV11-2
CDR3 length: 17
J gene: TRBJ2-7
D gene: TRBD2
CDR3 protein: CASSSGTSGQRANEQYF
CDR3 DNA: TGTGCCAGCAGCTCAGGGACTAGCGGGCAAAGGGCGAACGAGCAGTACTTC

clone size: .
V gene: TRBV13
CDR3 length: 16
J gene: TRBJ2-4
D gene: TRBD1
CDR3 protein: CASSLRTGKAKNIQYF
CDR3 DNA: TGTGCCAGCAGCCTTCGGACAGGGAAGGCCAAAAACATTCAGTACTTC

clone size: .
V gene: TRBV20-1
CDR3 length: 10
J gene: TRBJ1-2
D gene: .
CDR3 protein: CSAIRGGYTF
CDR3 DNA: TGCAGTGCTATCAGGGGTGGCTACACCTTC

clone size: .
V gene: TRBV5-1
CDR3 length: 16
J gene: TRBJ1-3
D gene: .
CDR3 protein: CASSLVGGRYGNTIYF
CDR3 DNA: TGCGCCAGCAGCTTGGTCGGGGGGCGCTACGGAAACACCATATATTTT

clone size: .
V gene: TRBV2
CDR3 length: 13
J gene: TRBJ2-3
D gene: TRBD2
CDR3 protein: CASSGDYPDTQYF
CDR3 DNA: TGTGCCAGCAGTGGGGACTACCCAGATACGCAGTATTTT

clone size: .
V gene: TRBV6-5
CDR3 length: 14
J gene: TRBJ2-3
D gene: .
CDR3 protein: CASSYRLEADTQYF
CDR3 DNA: TGTGCCAGCAGTTATCGACTAGAAGCAGATACGCAGTATTTT

clone size: .
V gene: TRBV19
CDR3 length: 14
J gene: TRBJ1-4
D gene: .
CDR3 protein: CASTWATGEEKLFF
CDR3 DNA: TGTGCCAGTACCTGGGCGACGGGGGAGGAAAAACTGTTTTTT

clone size: .
V gene: TRBV5-1
CDR3 length: 12
J gene: TRBJ2-5
D gene: .
CDR3 protein: CASSPNQETQYF
CDR3 DNA: TGCGCCAGCAGCCCGAACCAAGAGACCCAGTACTTC

clone size: .
V gene: TRBV7-2
CDR3 length: 14
J gene: TRBJ2-3
D gene: .
CDR3 protein: CASSLATSTDTQYF
CDR3 DNA: TGTGCCAGCAGCTTAGCTACTAGCACAGATACGCAGTATTTT

clone size: .
V gene: TRBV14
CDR3 length: 14
J gene: TRBJ2-1
D gene: .
CDR3 protein: CASSRLRGNQEQFF
CDR3 DNA: TGTGCCAGCAGCCGCTTAAGAGGGAATCAGGAGCAGTTCTTC

clone size: .
V gene: TRBV7-2
CDR3 length: 15
J gene: TRBJ1-5
D gene: .
CDR3 protein: CASSLQTISNQPQHF
CDR3 DNA: TGTGCCAGCAGCTTACAGACCATTAGCAATCAGCCCCAGCATTTT

clone size: .
V gene: TRBV10-3
CDR3 length: 13
J gene: TRBJ1-1
D gene: .
CDR3 protein: CAIAGLMNTEAFF
CDR3 DNA: TGTGCCATCGCAGGTCTTATGAACACTGAAGCTTTCTTT

clone size: .
V gene: TRBV4-3
CDR3 length: 13
J gene: TRBJ2-1
D gene: .
CDR3 protein: CASSQDRRYEQFF
CDR3 DNA: TGCGCCAGCAGCCAAGATCGAAGATATGAGCAGTTCTTC

clone size: many
V gene: TRBV30
CDR3 length: 13
J gene: TRBJ1-2
D gene: .
CDR3 protein: CAWSVGQNYGYTF
CDR3 DNA: TGTGCCTGGAGTGTAGGTCAAAACTATGGCTACACCTTC

clone size: .
V gene: TRBV20-1
CDR3 length: 14
J gene: TRBJ2-3
D gene: TRBD2
CDR3 protein: CSASHGRGTDTQYF
CDR3 DNA: TGCAGTGCTAGTCACGGGAGGGGCACAGATACGCAGTATTTT

clone size: .
V gene: TRBV7-9
CDR3 length: 16
J gene: TRBJ2-6
D gene: .
CDR3 protein: CASSSLLGSGANVLTF
CDR3 DNA: TGTGCCAGCAGCTCCCTCTTAGGTTCTGGGGCCAACGTCCTGACTTTC

clone size: .
V gene: TRBV4-1
CDR3 length: 18
J gene: TRBJ1-5
D gene: TRBD1
CDR3 protein: CASSQEANRGRVGQPQHF
CDR3 DNA: TGCGCCAGCAGCCAAGAGGCTAACAGGGGCAGGGTAGGGCAGCCCCAGCATTTT

clone size: .
V gene: TRBV3-1/TRBV3-2
CDR3 length: 15
J gene: TRBJ1-5
D gene: .
CDR3 protein: CASSQDVKGNQPQHF
CDR3 DNA: TGTGCCAGCAGCCAAGACGTAAAGGGGAATCAGCCCCAGCATTTT

clone size: few
V gene: TRBV7-9
CDR3 length: 15
J gene: TRBJ2-7
D gene: TRBD1
CDR3 protein: CASSPTGDSSYEQYF
CDR3 DNA: TGTGCCAGCAGCCCTACAGGGGATAGCTCCTACGAGCAGTACTTC

clone size: .
V gene: TRBV4-3
CDR3 length: 16
J gene: TRBJ1-1
D gene: .
CDR3 protein: CASSQRWSRVGAEAFF
CDR3 DNA: TGCGCCAGCAGCCAAAGATGGTCCCGGGTCGGGGCTGAAGCTTTCTTT

clone size: .
V gene: TRBV7-2
CDR3 length: 16
J gene: TRBJ1-2
D gene: TRBD1
CDR3 protein: CASSLVSWDRASGYTF
CDR3 DNA: TGTGCCAGCAGCTTAGTTTCATGGGACAGGGCATCTGGCTACACCTTC

clone size: once
V gene: TRBV11-2
CDR3 length: 13
J gene: TRBJ2-7
D gene: .
CDR3 protein: CASSLGNRYEQYF
CDR3 DNA: TGTGCCAGCAGCTTAGGGAACAGATACGAGCAGTACTTC

clone size: .
V gene: TRBV6-5
CDR3 length: 14
J gene: TRBJ2-1
D gene: .
CDR3 protein: CASLLGDGYNEQFF
CDR3 DNA: TGTGCCAGCCTTCTGGGGGACGGCTACAATGAGCAGTTCTTC